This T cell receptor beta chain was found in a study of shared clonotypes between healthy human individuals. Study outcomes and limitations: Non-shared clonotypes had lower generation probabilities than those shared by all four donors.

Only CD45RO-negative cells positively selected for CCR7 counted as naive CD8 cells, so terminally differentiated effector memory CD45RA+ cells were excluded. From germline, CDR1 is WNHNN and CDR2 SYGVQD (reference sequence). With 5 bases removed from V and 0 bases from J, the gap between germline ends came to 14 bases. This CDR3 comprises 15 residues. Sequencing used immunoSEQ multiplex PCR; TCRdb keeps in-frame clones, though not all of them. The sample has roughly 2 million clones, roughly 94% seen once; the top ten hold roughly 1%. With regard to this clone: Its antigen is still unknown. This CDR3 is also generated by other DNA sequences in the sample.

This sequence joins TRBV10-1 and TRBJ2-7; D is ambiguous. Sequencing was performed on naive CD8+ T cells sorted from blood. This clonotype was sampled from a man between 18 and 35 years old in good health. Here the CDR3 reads CASSPVYFLSYEQYF. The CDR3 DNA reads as TGCGCCAGCAGTCCCGTCTACTTTCTCTCCTACGAGCAGTACTTC.